The rows below give T cell receptor beta chains drawn from one sample of a study of cytomegalovirus exposure and HLA in healthy donors. Produced via immunoSEQ multiplex PCR; TCRdb's table is partial and in-frame only. The profile covers 76,000 or so clones, with around 72% appearing a single time and roughly 15% taken by the ten largest. The sample consisted of PBMCs. The origin of the receptors is a middle-aged woman in good health and CMV-seropositive. Each CDR3 is given with its conserved first and last residue. The order of the fields is CDR3 protein, CDR3 DNA, D gene, J gene, V gene, clone size. D genes are given only for firm matches. The listing skips clone size in some rows; elsewhere it reads once, few, many or a size class.

cdr3_aa: CASSPQREQGYNEQFF
cdr3_nt: TGTGCCAGCAGTCCCCAGCGGGAGCAGGGCTACAATGAGCAGTTCTTC
d_call: TRBD2
j_call: TRBJ2-1
v_call: TRBV28
clone_size: NA

cdr3_aa: CASSGGLAGPYEYNEQFF
cdr3_nt: TGTGCTAGCAGCGGGGGACTAGCGGGGCCCTATGAGTACAATGAGCAGTTCTTC
d_call: TRBD2
j_call: TRBJ2-1
v_call: TRBV7-7
clone_size: NA

cdr3_aa: CASRYQTGAVETQYF
cdr3_nt: TGTGCCAGCAGATACCAGACAGGGGCCGTGGAGACCCAGTACTTC
d_call: TRBD1
j_call: TRBJ2-5
v_call: TRBV7-9
clone_size: NA

cdr3_aa: CASSPELNSPLHF
cdr3_nt: TGTGCCAGCTCACCGGAGCTAAATTCACCCCTCCACTTT
d_call: NA
j_call: TRBJ1-6
v_call: TRBV18
clone_size: NA

cdr3_aa: CASTYGGGRYREQFF
cdr3_nt: TGTGCCAGCACTTATGGGGGGGGACGGTACCGTGAGCAGTTCTTC
d_call: TRBD2
j_call: TRBJ2-1
v_call: TRBV11-1
clone_size: NA

cdr3_aa: CASSPPRGADTQYF
cdr3_nt: TGTGCCAGCAGCCCCCCCAGGGGGGCAGATACGCAGTATTTT
d_call: NA
j_call: TRBJ2-3
v_call: TRBV6-6
clone_size: NA

cdr3_aa: CASSLVMRMSPNYGYTF
cdr3_nt: TGTGCCAGCAGCTTAGTTATGCGGATGAGTCCCAACTATGGCTACACCTTC
d_call: NA
j_call: TRBJ1-2
v_call: TRBV7-8
clone_size: NA

cdr3_aa: CASSLGSGHQPQHF
cdr3_nt: TGTGCCAGCAGCTTGGGATCAGGTCATCAGCCCCAGCATTTT
d_call: NA
j_call: TRBJ1-5
v_call: TRBV5-6
clone_size: NA

cdr3_aa: CASSPIPGGEKLFF
cdr3_nt: TGTGCCAGCTCACCAATCCCGGGCGGGGAAAAACTGTTTTTT
d_call: NA
j_call: TRBJ1-4
v_call: TRBV18
clone_size: NA

cdr3_aa: CASSDRTGRTEAFF
cdr3_nt: TGTGCCAGCAGTGACCGGACAGGGAGGACTGAAGCTTTCTTT
d_call: TRBD1
j_call: TRBJ1-1
v_call: TRBV27
clone_size: NA

cdr3_aa: CASSNRDRGVTGELFF
cdr3_nt: TGTGCCAGCAGTAACCGGGACAGGGGAGTAACCGGGGAGCTGTTTTTT
d_call: TRBD1
j_call: TRBJ2-2
v_call: TRBV7-9
clone_size: NA

cdr3_aa: CASRSSGAYEQYF
cdr3_nt: TGTGCCAGCAGGTCTAGCGGGGCTTACGAGCAGTACTTC
d_call: TRBD2
j_call: TRBJ2-7
v_call: TRBV27
clone_size: few

cdr3_aa: CASTRQSSRDEQYF
cdr3_nt: TGTGCCAGCACCCGACAGTCCTCTCGTGACGAGCAGTACTTC
d_call: NA
j_call: TRBJ2-7
v_call: TRBV6-6
clone_size: NA

cdr3_aa: CASRKQGAADEQYF
cdr3_nt: TGCGCCAGCAGAAAACAGGGGGCGGCGGACGAGCAGTACTTC
d_call: TRBD1
j_call: TRBJ2-7
v_call: TRBV5-1
clone_size: NA

cdr3_aa: CASRGGRETQYF
cdr3_nt: TGTGCCAGCCGCGGAGGTAGAGAGACCCAGTACTTC
d_call: NA
j_call: TRBJ2-5
v_call: TRBV27
clone_size: once

cdr3_aa: CASLTSGKVNEQYF
cdr3_nt: TGTGCCAGCCTGACTAGCGGGAAGGTGAACGAGCAGTACTTC
d_call: TRBD2
j_call: TRBJ2-7
v_call: TRBV28
clone_size: few

cdr3_aa: CASSLGDRGLSGYTF
cdr3_nt: TGTGCCAGCAGCTTAGGGGACAGGGGGCTCTCTGGCTACACCTTC
d_call: TRBD1
j_call: TRBJ1-2
v_call: TRBV13
clone_size: few

cdr3_aa: CASSDPRRVDF
cdr3_nt: TGTGCCAGCAGCGATCCTAGGAGGGTGGATTTT
d_call: NA
j_call: TRBJ2-3
v_call: TRBV5-8
clone_size: NA

cdr3_aa: CSVREGRTEAFF
cdr3_nt: TGCAGCGTGCGGGAGGGACGGACTGAAGCTTTCTTT
d_call: NA
j_call: TRBJ1-1
v_call: TRBV29-1
clone_size: NA

cdr3_aa: CASSDRTGKIYEQYF
cdr3_nt: TGTGCCAGCAGTGATAGGACAGGGAAGATCTACGAGCAGTACTTC
d_call: TRBD1
j_call: TRBJ2-7
v_call: TRBV28
clone_size: once

cdr3_aa: CAWGLETGGYEQYF
cdr3_nt: TGTGCCTGGGGCCTTGAGACAGGGGGCTACGAGCAGTACTTC
d_call: TRBD1
j_call: TRBJ2-7
v_call: TRBV30
clone_size: NA

cdr3_aa: CASGDRETQYF
cdr3_nt: TGCGCCAGCGGAGACCGGGAGACCCAGTACTTC
d_call: NA
j_call: TRBJ2-5
v_call: TRBV4-3
clone_size: NA

cdr3_aa: CASSYGRGGAYGYTF
cdr3_nt: TGTGCCAGCAGTTACGGGAGGGGGGGGGCCTATGGCTACACCTTC
d_call: NA
j_call: TRBJ1-2
v_call: TRBV6-5
clone_size: few

cdr3_aa: CASSQVLAGQETQYF
cdr3_nt: TGCGCCAGCAGCCAAGTCTTAGCGGGGCAAGAGACCCAGTACTTC
d_call: TRBD2
j_call: TRBJ2-5
v_call: TRBV4-1
clone_size: NA

cdr3_aa: CASSRRGRRTEAFF
cdr3_nt: TGTGCCAGCAGCCGTAGGGGGCGCCGGACTGAAGCTTTCTTT
d_call: TRBD1
j_call: TRBJ1-1
v_call: TRBV7-9
clone_size: NA

cdr3_aa: CASSIATRAGAHEQFF
cdr3_nt: TGTGCCAGTAGTATCGCGACTAGAGCGGGAGCCCATGAGCAGTTCTTC
d_call: TRBD2
j_call: TRBJ2-1
v_call: TRBV19
clone_size: NA

cdr3_aa: CASNARGIAGANVLTF
cdr3_nt: TGTGCCAGCAATGCCAGGGGTATCGCTGGGGCCAACGTCCTGACTTTC
d_call: NA
j_call: TRBJ2-6
v_call: TRBV9
clone_size: NA

cdr3_aa: CASARGSYNEQFF
cdr3_nt: TGTGCCAGTGCTCGCGGATCCTACAATGAGCAGTTCTTC
d_call: NA
j_call: TRBJ2-1
v_call: TRBV19
clone_size: NA

cdr3_aa: CSVGRETQYF
cdr3_nt: TGCAGCGTGGGGCGAGAGACCCAGTACTTC
d_call: NA
j_call: TRBJ2-5
v_call: TRBV29-1
clone_size: NA

cdr3_aa: CASSTGTGSYEQYF
cdr3_nt: TGTGCCAGCAGCACCGGGACAGGCTCCTACGAGCAGTACTTC
d_call: TRBD1
j_call: TRBJ2-7
v_call: TRBV7-9
clone_size: NA

cdr3_aa: CASSQDLEINQPQHF
cdr3_nt: TGCGCCAGCAGCCAAGATCTCGAGATTAATCAGCCCCAGCATTTT
d_call: NA
j_call: TRBJ1-5
v_call: TRBV4-3
clone_size: NA

cdr3_aa: CASSLDRGTSGNTIYF
cdr3_nt: TGTGCCAGCAGCTTAGACAGGGGGACCTCTGGAAACACCATATATTTT
d_call: TRBD1
j_call: TRBJ1-3
v_call: TRBV5-6
clone_size: NA

cdr3_aa: CATVEGRDGPQHF
cdr3_nt: TGTGCCACCGTCGAGGGGCGGGATGGGCCCCAGCATTTT
d_call: NA
j_call: TRBJ1-5
v_call: TRBV18
clone_size: once

cdr3_aa: CASSFGQLPLAGYGYTF
cdr3_nt: TGTGCCAGCAGCTTCGGGCAGCTCCCCTTGGCGGGCTATGGCTACACCTTC
d_call: NA
j_call: TRBJ1-2
v_call: TRBV7-2
clone_size: NA

cdr3_aa: CASRTGLAVINREQFF
cdr3_nt: TGTGCCAGCAGGACGGGACTAGCGGTTATAAATCGTGAGCAGTTCTTC
d_call: TRBD2
j_call: TRBJ2-1
v_call: TRBV7-2
clone_size: NA

cdr3_aa: CASSFRLAGGPLSNEQFF
cdr3_nt: TGTGCCAGCAGTTTTAGACTAGCGGGAGGGCCTCTGTCAAATGAGCAGTTCTTC
d_call: TRBD2
j_call: TRBJ2-1
v_call: TRBV28
clone_size: NA

cdr3_aa: CASSLGPANSGNTIYF
cdr3_nt: TGTGCCAGCAGCTTAGGCCCTGCTAACTCTGGAAACACCATATATTTT
d_call: NA
j_call: TRBJ1-3
v_call: TRBV7-6
clone_size: NA

cdr3_aa: CSVVLLGQGTRETQYF
cdr3_nt: TGCAGCGTTGTCCTTCTGGGACAGGGCACAAGAGAGACCCAGTACTTC
d_call: TRBD1
j_call: TRBJ2-5
v_call: TRBV29-1
clone_size: NA

cdr3_aa: CASRRTISNEQFF
cdr3_nt: TGTGCCAGCAGAAGGACTATATCCAATGAGCAGTTCTTC
d_call: NA
j_call: TRBJ2-1
v_call: TRBV27
clone_size: NA

cdr3_aa: CASSQVAGGPNTGELFF
cdr3_nt: TGTGCCAGCAGCCAGGTAGCGGGGGGACCGAACACCGGGGAGCTGTTTTTT
d_call: TRBD2
j_call: TRBJ2-2
v_call: TRBV5-4
clone_size: once

cdr3_aa: CASRPEGTPKRQYF
cdr3_nt: TGTGCCAGCAGACCAGAGGGGACACCGAAACGGCAGTACTTC
d_call: NA
j_call: TRBJ2-7
v_call: TRBV28
clone_size: NA

cdr3_aa: CATSRDPSGANVLTF
cdr3_nt: TGTGCCACCAGCAGAGATCCTTCTGGGGCCAACGTCCTGACTTTC
d_call: NA
j_call: TRBJ2-6
v_call: TRBV15
clone_size: NA

cdr3_aa: CAWSVTANEQFF
cdr3_nt: TGTGCCTGGAGTGTAACTGCCAATGAGCAGTTCTTC
d_call: NA
j_call: TRBJ2-1
v_call: TRBV30
clone_size: NA

cdr3_aa: CASSQERASGGANEQFF
cdr3_nt: TGCGCCAGCAGCCAAGAGAGGGCTAGCGGGGGGGCGAATGAGCAGTTCTTC
d_call: TRBD2
j_call: TRBJ2-1
v_call: TRBV4-1
clone_size: NA

cdr3_aa: CASSLEAREGKLFF
cdr3_nt: TGTGCCAGCAGCTTGGAGGCGAGGGAGGGGAAACTGTTTTTT
d_call: NA
j_call: TRBJ1-4
v_call: TRBV5-4
clone_size: few

cdr3_aa: CASSLDGGGTDTQYF
cdr3_nt: TGTGCCAGCAGCTTAGACGGGGGAGGGACAGATACGCAGTATTTT
d_call: TRBD2
j_call: TRBJ2-3
v_call: TRBV7-2
clone_size: NA

cdr3_aa: CASRSTSGSEEQYF
cdr3_nt: TGTGCCAGCAGGTCGACTAGCGGGAGCGAAGAGCAGTACTTC
d_call: TRBD2
j_call: TRBJ2-7
v_call: TRBV27
clone_size: NA

cdr3_aa: CASSQDGAADTQYF
cdr3_nt: TGTGCCAGCAGCCAAGATGGGGCGGCAGATACGCAGTATTTT
d_call: NA
j_call: TRBJ2-3
v_call: TRBV4-2
clone_size: NA

cdr3_aa: CASSYARGSYGYTF
cdr3_nt: TGTGCCAGCAGTTACGCCAGGGGTTCCTATGGCTACACCTTC
d_call: NA
j_call: TRBJ1-2
v_call: TRBV6-6
clone_size: NA

cdr3_aa: CASSLDGGSTDTQYF
cdr3_nt: TGCGCCAGCAGCTTGGATGGGGGGAGCACAGATACGCAGTATTTT
d_call: NA
j_call: TRBJ2-3
v_call: TRBV5-1
clone_size: NA

cdr3_aa: CASSLTPGQGWTPFF
cdr3_nt: TGTGCCAGCAGTTTGACGCCGGGACAGGGGTGGACACCTTTCTTT
d_call: TRBD1
j_call: TRBJ1-1
v_call: TRBV6-5
clone_size: few

cdr3_aa: CASSRRGQGNYEQYF
cdr3_nt: TGTGCCAGCAGCCGTAGGGGACAGGGTAACTACGAGCAGTACTTC
d_call: TRBD1
j_call: TRBJ2-7
v_call: TRBV7-2
clone_size: NA

cdr3_aa: CASSPVGDRTEAFF
cdr3_nt: TGTGCCAGTTCACCTGTCGGGGACAGGACTGAAGCTTTCTTT
d_call: TRBD1
j_call: TRBJ1-1
v_call: TRBV19
clone_size: NA

cdr3_aa: CASSQYNAGELFF
cdr3_nt: TGTGCCAGCAGCCAATACAATGCCGGGGAGCTGTTTTTT
d_call: NA
j_call: TRBJ2-2
v_call: TRBV16
clone_size: NA

cdr3_aa: CASSLVREAAGNTIYF
cdr3_nt: TGTGCCAGCAGCTTAGTTCGGGAGGCCGCTGGAAACACCATATATTTT
d_call: NA
j_call: TRBJ1-3
v_call: TRBV7-2
clone_size: NA

cdr3_aa: CASSGSSGGAGETQYF
cdr3_nt: TGCGCCAGCAGCGGCTCTAGCGGGGGGGCTGGTGAGACCCAGTACTTC
d_call: TRBD2
j_call: TRBJ2-5
v_call: TRBV5-1
clone_size: NA

cdr3_aa: CASSQSWENEKLFF
cdr3_nt: TGTGCCAGCAGCCAGTCCTGGGAGAATGAAAAACTGTTTTTT
d_call: NA
j_call: TRBJ1-4
v_call: TRBV6-5
clone_size: NA

cdr3_aa: CAISEDRYNEQFF
cdr3_nt: TGTGCCATCAGTGAAGACAGGTACAATGAGCAGTTCTTC
d_call: NA
j_call: TRBJ2-1
v_call: TRBV10-3
clone_size: NA

cdr3_aa: CAWSVFGNNEQFF
cdr3_nt: TGTGCCTGGAGCGTATTCGGGAACAATGAGCAGTTCTTC
d_call: NA
j_call: TRBJ2-1
v_call: TRBV30
clone_size: NA

cdr3_aa: CASSAVAGSEQFF
cdr3_nt: TGTGCCAGTAGTGCGGTAGCGGGATCTGAGCAGTTCTTC
d_call: TRBD2
j_call: TRBJ2-1
v_call: TRBV19
clone_size: NA